This T cell receptor beta chain was identified in a study of blood T cell repertoires in COVID-19. About the research overall: Some COVID-19 samples were acute and others convalescent; all came from the United States, Italy and Spain. Sources were T cells, B-cell-depleted T cells, or PBMCs; the material itself was cDNA or gDNA.

V gave up 4 bases and J gave up 5 bases; unmatched junction bases: 15. The CDR3 is made up of 17 amino acids. Germline V gene sequence: CDR1 SGDLS, CDR2 YYNGEE. Original data processing: Nucleated cell counts were estimated from reference gene primer amplification. Profiled with immunoSEQ multiplex PCR; TCRdb holds only in-frame clones, not every one. Clone size and the V and J calls come from that table; the DNA yielded D and trimming. The sample contains 110,000 to 150,000 clones, more than 80% of which appear only once. This TCR was recovered from a woman of 80 years or more with acute or convalescent COVID-19. Sequencing was performed on peripheral blood. The chain couples TRBV9 to TRBJ2-5; 9 bases line up with TRBD1. CDR3 DNA: TGTGCCAGCAGCCCCCGGGGGGAGACAGGGGGTCGGGAGACCCAGTACTTC. This sequence encodes CASSPRGETGGRETQYF.